One sample yielded the 21 T cell receptor beta chains listed below, sequenced in a study of blood T cell repertoires in COVID-19. The repertoire was sequenced with immunoSEQ multiplex PCR; TCRdb's copy has only in-frame clones and lacks some. The sample includes roughly 190,000 clones, 76% of them seen just once. Material for sequencing was peripheral blood. The receptor source for this set is a woman aged 45-60 years with active or convalescent COVID-19.

This clone was observed at least ten times. The gene calls are TRBV28 and TRBJ1-2, with 7 bases that match TRBD1. This CDR3 contains 14 residues. Germline assignment: CDR1 MDHEN and CDR2 SYDVKM. With V trimmed by 5 bases and J by 3 bases, 6 bases remained unmatched. The CDR3 sequence: CASSLTGDHYGYTF. The CDR3 nucleotides are TGTGCCAGCAGTCTCACAGGGGATCACTATGGCTACACCTTC.

The chain is built from TRBV19 and TRBJ2-7, with D perhaps matching TRBD1 (5 bases). Germline V CDR1 and CDR2: LNHDA, SQIVND (reference sequence). V was pared by 10 bases and J by 5 bases, with 9 bases between. The CDR3 totals 10 residues. The CDR3 sequence: CATKGNEQYF. CDR3 nucleotide sequence: TGTGCCACCAAGGGGAACGAGCAGTACTTC. Filled out from reference TRBV19 and TRBJ2-7, the complete variable domain reads DGGITQSPKYLFRKEGQNVTLSCEQNLNHDAMYWYRQDPGQGLRLIYYSQIVNDFQKGDIAEGYSVSREKKESFPLTVTSAQKNPTAFYLCATKGNEQYFGPGTRLTVT.

The V gene is TRBV7-2, the J gene TRBJ2-5; 7 bases match TRBD1. Germline V CDR1 and CDR2: SGHTA, FQGNSA. With V trimmed by 5 bases and J by 2 bases, 5 bases remained unmatched. The CDR3 loop spans 14 amino acids. The chain's CDR3 is CASSLLGQQETQYF. DNA of the CDR3: TGTGCCAGCAGCCTATTGGGACAGCAAGAGACCCAGTACTTC.

This sequence joins TRBV5-1 and TRBJ2-7; a possible D gene is TRBD2 (6 bases). The CDR3 runs to 15 residues. Looked up from germline, CDR1 is SGHRS and CDR2 is YFSETQ. Deletions cut 0 bases from V and 4 bases from J, with 14 bases between. CDR3 DNA: TGCGCCAGCAGCTTGGACGCGGGAAGGGAGTACGAGCAGTACTTC. Its translation: CASSLDAGREYEQYF.

The chain recombines TRBV9 with TRBJ1-1; 8 bases are a match to TRBD1. Per the germline V gene, CDR1 is SGDLS and CDR2 is YYNGEE. V dropped 3 bases and J dropped 5; count of bases not matched to a gene: 9. This CDR3 is built from 15 residues. The CDR3 region has the DNA TGTGCCAGCAGCGCTGACTGGACAGGGAAGACTGAAGCTTTCTTT. It is translated as CASSADWTGKTEAFF.

V usage is TRBV11-2 and J usage is TRBJ1-2; possible D gene TRBD1, 5 bases. Trimming took off 2 bases at V and 3 bases at J, with 19 bases between the two ends. The CDR3 spans 17 residues. Germline loops: CDR1 SGHAT, CDR2 FQNNGV. DNA of the CDR3: TGTGCCAGCAGCTTAAACGGAGGGGTCAGGGTATACTATGGCTACACCTTC. Its translation is CASSLNGGVRVYYGYTF. Based on the CDR3 plus reference TRBV11-2 and TRBJ1-2, the full variable domain is EAGVAQSPRYKIIEKRQSVAFWCNPISGHATLYWYQQILGQGPKLLIQFQNNGVVDDSQLPKDRFSAERLKGVDSTLKIQPAKLEDSAVYLCASSLNGGVRVYYGYTFGSGTRLTVV.

In DNA, the CDR3 is TGTGCCTGGAGGGGACAGGGCCCGTTCGGTGGCTACACCTTC. It codes for CAWRGQGPFGGYTF. This chain connects TRBV30 to TRBJ1-2, with 9 bases fitting TRBD1. CDR1 and CDR2 (germline): GTSNPN, SVGIG (reference sequence). The CDR3 covers 14 residues. The ends lost 3 bases at V and 7 bases at J; junction bases unmatched: 9.

V gene TRBV5-6 combines with J gene TRBJ2-1; D is unresolved. The V gene lost 2 bases and the J gene lost 5 bases, with 8 bases spanning the gap. This CDR3 has 13 amino acids. The V gene's germline CDR1 is SGHDT and CDR2 YYEEEE. This chain's CDR3 is CASSLEADNEQFF. The CDR3 coding sequence is TGTGCCAGCAGCTTAGAAGCTGACAATGAGCAGTTCTTC. Together with reference TRBV5-6 and TRBJ2-1, the CDR3 gives the full variable domain: DAGVTQSPTHLIKTRGQQVTLRCSPKSGHDTVSWYQQALGQGPQFIFQYYEEEERQRGNFPDRFSGHQFPNYSSELNVNALLLGDSALYLCASSLEADNEQFFGPGTRLTVL.

This clone was seen just once. The rearrangement uses TRBV7-9 and TRBJ1-1; D is unclear. Germline lookup yields CDR1 SEHNR and CDR2 FQNEAQ (reference sequence). This CDR3 comprises 15 residues. Trimming pared 6 bases from V and 4 bases from J, leaving 18 bases between. The CDR3 DNA sequence: TGTGCCAGCAGACCAGAGGCCTCCCCTGGCACTGAAGCTTTCTTT. This codes for CASRPEASPGTEAFF.

V usage is TRBV4-1 and J usage is TRBJ2-7; 10 bases are a match to TRBD2. The CDR3 runs 16 residues. Trimming cost V 1 base and J 0 bases; bases outside gene matches: 3. From germline, CDR1 is MGHRA and CDR2 YSYEKL. CDR3 amino acids: CASSQVRTSGSYEQYF. Here the CDR3 DNA reads TGCGCCAGCAGCCAAGTTAGGACTAGCGGCTCCTACGAGCAGTACTTC.

The chain carries TRBV29-1 and TRBJ1-1, with unresolved D. CDR1 is SQVTM, CDR2 ANQGSEA, per germline. The CDR3 consists of 12 residues. V was trimmed by 4 bases and J by 4 bases, leaving 10 bases between them. The CDR3 nucleotides are TGCAGCGTTGCCCATTCGGGCACTGAAGCTTTCTTT. Translating it yields CSVAHSGTEAFF.

The chain recombines TRBV30 with TRBJ2-3, with a possible D match to TRBD1 (6 bases). From germline, CDR1 is GTSNPN and CDR2 SVGIG (reference sequence). The CDR3 extends over 14 amino acids. The CDR3 region has the DNA TGTGCTTTTGCACCGGGACACCGCACAGATACGCAGTATTTT. Protein: CAFAPGHRTDTQYF. Together with reference TRBV30 and TRBJ2-3, the CDR3 gives the full variable domain: SQTIHQWPATLVQPVGSPLSLECTVEGTSNPNLYWYRQAAGRGLQLLFYSVGIGQISSEVPQNLSASRPQDRQFILSSKKLLLSDSGFYLCAFAPGHRTDTQYFGPGTRLTVL.

This clone was found a few times. This chain links TRBV2 with TRBJ1-6; 9 nucleotides line up with TRBD1. Trimming cost V 8 bases and J 9 bases; bases outside gene matches: 11. Germline CDR1 SNHLY, CDR2 FYNNEI. The CDR3 is 15 amino acids. The DNA of the CDR3 is TGTGCCAGCCAAGCTGGGACAGGGTTTGGTTCACCCCTCCACTTT. Amino acids: CASQAGTGFGSPLHF.

V and J are TRBV2 and TRBJ2-3; 8 bases align to TRBD2. The CDR3 runs to 14 residues. Germline-derived CDR1 and CDR2 are SNHLY and FYNNEI. The ends lost 7 bases at V and 5 bases at J; junction bases unmatched: 8. This chain's CDR3 is CASTGTRGGDTQYF. CDR3 nucleotide sequence: TGTGCCAGCACCGGGACTAGGGGGGGAGATACGCAGTATTTT.

The genes are TRBV4-3 and TRBJ1-6, with a tentative D call TRBD1 (5 bases). This CDR3 region has 16 residues. V dropped 4 bases and J dropped 10 bases, with 20 bases sitting between them. Germline V lookup: CDR1 LGHNA, CDR2 YSLEER. The CDR3 bases are TGCGCCAGCAGCCCCGACGGGGGGGGTGGTGAATCACCCCTCCACTTT. Encoded protein: CASSPDGGGGESPLHF.

The V and J genes are TRBV11-2 and TRBJ2-3, with 10 positions matching TRBD2. The V gene's germline CDR1 is SGHAT and CDR2 FQNNGV. The CDR3 consists of 16 residues. Losses at the gene ends were 4 bases for V and 3 bases for J; bases not matched to a gene: 7. In DNA, the CDR3 is TGTGCCAGCAGCTCAGCGGGGGGGCTGGGGACAGATACGCAGTATTTT. Amino acid sequence: CASSSAGGLGTDTQYF.

The genes are TRBV3-1 (or the pseudogene TRBV3-2) and TRBJ2-7, with a weak D call TRBD1 (6 bases). Germline V CDR1 and CDR2: LGHDT, YNNKEL (reference sequence). V shed 1 base and J shed 0 bases, with 10 bases lying between them. The CDR3 spans 15 residues. The CDR3 sequence: CASSQVLTGSYEQYF. The DNA of the CDR3 is TGTGCCAGCAGCCAAGTACTGACAGGCTCCTACGAGCAGTACTTC.

In its sample, this clone was seen a few times. The genes are TRBV6-2 or TRBV6-3 and TRBJ2-1; TRBD2 matches at 7 bases. The germline V gene has CDR1 MNHEY and CDR2 SVGEGT. CDR3 size: 16 residues. The junction had 8 bases not matched to a gene; V was cut back by 0 bases and J by 6 bases. CDR3 in DNA: TGTGCCAGCAGTTACTCGGGGGGGAGACGTTCCAATGAGCAGTTCTTC. Its protein is CASSYSGGRRSNEQFF.

This sequence joins TRBV18 and TRBJ2-7; D is uncertain. The germline gives CDR1 KGHSH, CDR2 LQKENI. V gave up 2 bases and J gave up 2 bases, with 25 bases separating them. This CDR3 comprises 19 residues. DNA of the CDR3: TGTGCCAGCTCACCAGCTCCGCTATTGAGCCCTTCTTTCCCCTACGAGCAGTACTTC. Residues: CASSPAPLLSPSFPYEQYF.

V and J are TRBV27 and TRBJ1-5; D possibly corresponds to TRBD1 (6 bases). The CDR3 is 13 amino acids. Germline V lookup: CDR1 MNHEY, CDR2 SMNVEV (reference sequence). The V end was cut by 10 bases, the J end by 3 bases, with 13 bases between. The CDR3: CATRRTDNQPQHF. DNA of the CDR3: TGTGCCACCCGACGGACAGACAATCAGCCCCAGCATTTT.

The chain employs TRBV18 and TRBJ1-5; TRBD1 is a possible D gene (5 bases). Trimming took off 2 bases at V and 0 bases at J, with 17 bases between the two ends. This CDR3 has 18 residues. The germline gives CDR1 KGHSH, CDR2 LQKENI. The CDR3 loop reads CASSPSGRGAGSNQPQHF. The DNA for the CDR3 is TGTGCCAGCTCACCATCCGGGAGAGGGGCCGGTAGCAATCAGCCCCAGCATTTT.